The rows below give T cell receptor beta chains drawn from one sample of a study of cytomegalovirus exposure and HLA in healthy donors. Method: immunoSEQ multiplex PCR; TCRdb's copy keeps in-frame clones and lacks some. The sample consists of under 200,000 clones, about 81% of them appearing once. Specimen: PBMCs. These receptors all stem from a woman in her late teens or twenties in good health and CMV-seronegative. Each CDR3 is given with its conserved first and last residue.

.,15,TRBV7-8,CASSPESTGSYEQYF
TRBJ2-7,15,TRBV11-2,CASSRWDREKHEQYF
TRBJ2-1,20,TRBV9,CASSVAGGIGTAGSYNEQFF
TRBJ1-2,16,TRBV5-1,CASSSADGTSNYGYTF
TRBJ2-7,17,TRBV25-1,CASSSETGGAIMSEQYF
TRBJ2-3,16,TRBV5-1,CASSLFASGGPDTQYF
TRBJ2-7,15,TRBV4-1,CASSPRGGGAYEQYF
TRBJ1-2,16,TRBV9,CASSGSTRGRLHGYTF
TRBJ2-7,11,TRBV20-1,CSATPLYEQYF
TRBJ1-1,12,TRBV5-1,CASTRGLGRAFF
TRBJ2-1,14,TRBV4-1,CASSQAQGAREQFF
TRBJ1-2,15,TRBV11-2,CASSSGTGGARGYTF
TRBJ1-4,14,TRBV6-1,CASSGTVTNEKLFF
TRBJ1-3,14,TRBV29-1,CSIKTESSGNTIYF
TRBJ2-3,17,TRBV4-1,CASSQEIAGGLTDTQYF
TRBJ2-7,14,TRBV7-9,CASSGSGTYYEQYF
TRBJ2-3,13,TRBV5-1,CASSWTGGDTQYF